What follows are 26 T cell receptor beta chains derived from one specimen sequenced in a study of T cell changes during pregnancy in multiple sclerosis. Data came from immunoSEQ multiplex PCR; TCRdb stores just in-frame clones and leaves some out. The sample yields under 95,000 clones, about nine tenths seen once. Sequencing was performed on CD4+ T cells from peripheral blood mononuclear cells, taken before pregnancy. These receptors came from a female donor with multiple sclerosis, enrolled in a pregnancy study.

The chain has TRBV7-2 and TRBJ2-4, with TRBD2 matching over 8 bases. CDR3 size: 15 residues. The junction had 5 bases not matched to a gene; V was cut back by 5 bases and J by 2 bases. Germline V gives CDR1 SGHTA, CDR2 FQGNSA. The chain's CDR3 is CASSREGSSKNIQYF. CDR3 sequence (DNA): TGTGCCAGCAGCCGGGAGGGGTCTTCCAAAAACATTCAGTACTTC.

The V and J genes are TRBV7-2 and TRBJ1-6, with a weak D call TRBD1 (5 bases). CDR3 length equals 17 residues. Germline values: CDR1 SGHTA, CDR2 FQGNSA. Trimming shortened V by 5 bases and J by 5 bases, and 19 bases separated the two germline ends. CDR3 protein: CASSRRSQGINNSPLHF. CDR3 sequence (DNA): TGTGCCAGCAGCAGACGATCTCAGGGTATTAATAATTCACCCCTCCACTTT.

The chain couples TRBV10-3 to TRBJ2-3, with 13 bases matching TRBD2. Unmatched junction bases numbered 11, after V lost 4 bases and J lost 1 base. The CDR3 loop spans 19 amino acids. Germline V lookup: CDR1 ENHRY, CDR2 SYGVKD. The CDR3 reads CAISGQGAGLAGGTDTQYF. CDR3 sequence (DNA): TGTGCCATCAGTGGGCAAGGGGCCGGACTAGCGGGAGGCACAGATACGCAGTATTTT.

The J gene is TRBJ2-3, the V gene TRBV5-1, with TRBD2 matching 14 bases. The V and J ends lost 3 bases and 5 bases, in that order; junction bases with no gene match: 5. Germline CDR1 SGHRS, CDR2 YFSETQ. The CDR3 loop spans 16 amino acids. The CDR3: CASSSGGLAGVDTQYF. In nucleotides, the CDR3 is TGCGCCAGCAGCTCCGGGGGACTAGCGGGGGTAGATACGCAGTATTTT.

Here the CDR3 DNA reads TGTGCCAGCAGCCGCCTGGAGGGCCGAGAGCAGTACTTC. Its translation: CASSRLEGREQYF. The chain has TRBV2 and TRBJ2-7; a weak D match, TRBD2 (6 bases). CDR1 SNHLY and CDR2 FYNNEI come from the germline V gene. V lost 6 bases, J lost 7 bases, and 16 bases lay in between. This CDR3 is built from 13 residues.

This rearrangement joins TRBV5-5 to TRBJ2-3; 7 positions agree with TRBD2. Germline V CDR1 and CDR2: SGHKS, YYEKEE (reference sequence). The length of the CDR3 is 14 residues. Losses at the gene ends were 7 bases for V and 2 bases for J; bases not matched to a gene: 7. The CDR3 reads CASCPSGYTDTQYF. The CDR3 coding sequence is TGTGCCAGCTGCCCTAGCGGTTACACAGATACGCAGTATTTT.

CDR3 coding DNA: TGTGCCAGCAGCTTGGCGAGGACATTCCCCGCCACTGAAGCTTTCTTT. The encoded protein is CASSLARTFPATEAFF. This chain uses TRBV7-2 with TRBJ1-1; D perhaps matches TRBD1 (5 bases). Germline V gene lookup returns CDR1 SGHTA and CDR2 FQGNSA. Between the trimmed V and J ends, which lost 3 bases and 4 bases, there was a span of 18 bases. The CDR3 is 16 residues long.

This CDR3 reads CASSEGAGGMYTEAFF. In nucleotides, the CDR3 is TGTGCCAGCAGTGAAGGGGCAGGGGGTATGTACACTGAAGCTTTCTTT. The chain combines TRBV6-1 with TRBJ1-1; 7 nucleotides line up with TRBD1. The J segment lost 3 bases and the V segment lost 1 base, leaving 8 bases of the junction unmatched. Per germline, CDR1 MNHNS and CDR2 SASEGT. The CDR3 sequence is 16 residues long.

This chain joins TRBV10-3 and TRBJ1-1, with D uncertain. With 3 bases removed from V and 1 base from J, the gap between germline ends came to 6 bases. The CDR3 spans 13 residues. Germline V gene sequence: CDR1 ENHRY, CDR2 SYGVKD. CDR3 loop: CAISDARNTEAFF. The CDR3 coding sequence is TGTGCCATCAGTGATGCGAGGAACACTGAAGCTTTCTTT.

This clone was counted between two and nine times. The V and J genes are TRBV27 and TRBJ1-6; 8 bases map to TRBD1. Germline V gene sequence: CDR1 MNHEY, CDR2 SMNVEV (reference sequence). Trimming took 1 base from V and 13 from J; bases not matched to a gene: 15. The CDR3 has 17 amino acids. CDR3 in DNA: TGTGCCAGCAGTTTATTCCCCCCCCGGGACAGGTCTTCGCCCCTCCACTTT. Protein product: CASSLFPPRDRSSPLHF.

The chain employs TRBV28 and TRBJ2-2; the D is unclear. The CDR3 spans 14 residues. Deletions cut 5 bases from V and 1 base from J, with 8 bases between. The germline CDR1 and CDR2 sequences are MDHEN and SYDVKM. The CDR3 bases are TGTGCCAGCAGTATGATACAGAACACCGGGGAGCTGTTTTTT. It is translated as CASSMIQNTGELFF.

J is TRBJ2-7 and V is TRBV7-9; maybe TRBD2 (6 bases). The germline V and J ends were trimmed by 5 bases and 0 bases, with 11 bases remaining between them. The V gene's germline CDR1 is SEHNR and CDR2 FQNEAQ (reference sequence). The CDR3 length is 14 residues. The chain's CDR3 is CASSPRGNSYEQYF. The CDR3 region has the DNA TGTGCCAGCAGCCCCCGGGGGAACTCCTACGAGCAGTACTTC.

J is TRBJ1-6 and V is TRBV9; TRBD1 aligns across 8 bases. The CDR3 is 16 amino acids. Germline-derived CDR1 and CDR2 are SGDLS and YYNGEE. V gave up 4 bases and J gave up 10 bases; unmatched junction bases: 13. The chain's CDR3 is CASSSEGQGAGSPLHF. In nucleotides, the CDR3 is TGTGCCAGCAGCTCCGAGGGGCAGGGGGCCGGGTCACCCCTCCACTTT.

The chain links TRBV28 to TRBJ2-7, with D possibly TRBD2 on 5 matching bases. The CDR3 loop spans 13 amino acids. Trimming left V 8 bases short and J 5 bases short, with 16 bases between. Germline V gene lookup returns CDR1 MDHEN and CDR2 SYDVKM. Here the CDR3 reads CASGRVIPNEQYF. In nucleotides, the CDR3 is TGTGCCAGCGGGCGGGTAATTCCAAACGAGCAGTACTTC. Supplemented by reference TRBV28 and TRBJ2-7, the full variable domain reads DVKVTQSSRYLVKRTGEKVFLECVQDMDHENMFWYRQDPGLGLRLIYFSYDVKMKEKGDIPEGYSVSREKKERFSLILESASTNQTSMYLCASGRVIPNEQYFGPGTRLTVT.

The chain joins TRBV7-9 to TRBJ1-1; D gene unclear. From germline, CDR1 is SEHNR and CDR2 FQNEAQ (reference sequence). V shed 8 bases and J shed 5 bases, with 21 bases lying between them. The CDR3 length is 15 residues. The CDR3 reads CASSPNRVYMTEAFF. The DNA for the CDR3 is TGTGCCAGCTCCCCCAATCGGGTCTATATGACTGAAGCTTTCTTT. Supplemented by reference TRBV7-9 and TRBJ1-1, the full variable domain reads DTGVSQNPRHKITKRGQNVTFRCDPISEHNRLYWYRQTLGQGPEFLTYFQNEAQLEKSRLLSDRFSAERPKGSFSTLEIQRTEQGDSAMYLCASSPNRVYMTEAFFGQGTRLTVV.

This chain uses TRBV9 with TRBJ2-1, with a weak D call TRBD1 (5 bases). V was cut by 2 bases and J by 10 bases, with 13 bases left in between. The germline V gene encodes CDR1 SGDLS and CDR2 YYNGEE. This CDR3 comprises 13 residues. CDR3: CASSVAGQREQFF. The CDR3 DNA reads as TGTGCCAGCAGCGTCGCAGGGCAAAGAGAGCAGTTCTTC.

This sequence joins TRBV7-9 and TRBJ2-7, with 9 positions matching TRBD1. The V gene's germline CDR1 is SEHNR and CDR2 FQNEAQ (reference sequence). The CDR3 is 15 residues long. V was pared by 4 bases and J by 5 bases, with 9 bases of the junction left unmatched. CDR3 residues: CASSSRTGDPNEQYF. The CDR3 DNA sequence: TGTGCCAGCAGCTCACGGACAGGGGATCCAAACGAGCAGTACTTC.

This rearrangement joins TRBV2 to TRBJ2-5; 7 bases match TRBD1. The CDR3 length is 15 residues. Germline CDR1 is SNHLY and CDR2 is FYNNEI. The junction had 3 bases not matched to a gene; V was cut back by 1 base and J by 1 base. As DNA, the CDR3 is TGTGCCAGCAGTGAAGTACAGGGGATCCAAGAGACCCAGTACTTC. This translates into CASSEVQGIQETQYF.

J is TRBJ2-1 and V is TRBV10-3, with D possibly being TRBD1 (6 bases). The CDR3 runs 14 residues. The V gene's germline CDR1 is ENHRY and CDR2 SYGVKD. V was clipped by 4 bases and J by 6 bases, with 13 bases between them. Here the CDR3 reads CAISVGTKVNEQFF. CDR3 nucleotide sequence: TGTGCCATCAGTGTCGGGACAAAGGTCAATGAGCAGTTCTTC.

This sequence joins TRBV27 and TRBJ1-6, with D perhaps matching TRBD1 (5 bases). The CDR3 sequence is 20 residues long. Trimming cost V 7 bases and J 0 bases, with 25 bases left between them. The V gene's germline CDR1 is MNHEY and CDR2 SMNVEV (reference sequence). CDR3 region: CASKPRKGLSLSSYNSPLHF. As DNA, the CDR3 is TGTGCCAGCAAACCGAGAAAGGGGCTCTCCCTAAGCTCCTATAATTCACCCCTCCACTTT.

V gene TRBV5-1 combines with J gene TRBJ2-5; 13 positions agree with TRBD2. Losses at the gene ends were 7 bases for V and 2 bases for J; bases not matched to a gene: 11. The V gene's germline CDR1 is SGHRS and CDR2 YFSETQ. The CDR3 contains 17 residues. The CDR3 DNA sequence: TGCGCCAGCGCGCGGACTAGCGGGAGTAGTGTTCAAGAGACCCAGTACTTC. This codes for CASARTSGSSVQETQYF.

This chain joins TRBV7-2 and TRBJ2-1; D might be TRBD1 (5 bases). CDR1 SGHTA and CDR2 FQGNSA come from the germline V gene. This CDR3 spans 13 amino acids. Trimming removed 5 bases from V and 4 bases from J, with 9 bases in between. CDR3 DNA sequence: TGTGCCAGCAGCCGAGACAGTTACAATGAGCAGTTCTTC. Its protein is CASSRDSYNEQFF.

CDR3 nucleotide sequence: TGTGCCAGCAGCCAAGATTTGGTGCAGGAAGCGTACTTC. This translates into CASSQDLVQEAYF. V gene TRBV14 combines with J gene TRBJ2-7; D unclear. The CDR3 loop spans 13 amino acids. Trimming removed 0 bases at V and 12 bases at J, with 15 bases between. Germline values: CDR1 SGHDN, CDR2 FVKESK.

The chain combines TRBV6-5 with TRBJ1-4; weak D call: TRBD1 (5 bases). The CDR3 runs to 14 residues. V was trimmed by 6 bases and J by 0 bases, leaving 8 bases between them. Germline V lookup: CDR1 MNHEY, CDR2 SVGAGI. Here the CDR3 DNA reads TGTGCCAGCAGACAGACAGCAACTAATGAAAAACTGTTTTTT. Translated, it gives CASRQTATNEKLFF.

This chain joins TRBV6-1 and TRBJ1-1; D is possibly TRBD1 (5 bases). The V end lost 8 bases, the J end lost 8 bases, and 12 bases lay between the germline ends. There are 11 residues in the CDR3. Germline V CDR1 and CDR2: MNHNS, SASEGT. The CDR3 loop reads CASSGAGEAFF. The CDR3 DNA follows: TGTGCCAGCTCTGGGGCTGGCGAAGCTTTCTTT.

For the CDR3, the DNA is TGTGCCAGCATCCAGGGAGAGGGACAGGGCTATGGCTACACCTTC. It yields the protein CASIQGEGQGYGYTF. This sequence joins TRBV6-1 and TRBJ1-2; 9 bases match TRBD1. CDR3 length: 15 residues. J gave up 4 bases and V 7 bases, and 10 bases lay outside the gene matches. Germline lookup yields CDR1 MNHNS and CDR2 SASEGT.